This T cell receptor (beta chain) comes out of a study of identical twins. With 4 bases clipped from V and 7 bases from J, the junction kept 8 bases outside the gene matches. The CDR3 extends over 15 amino acids. CDR1 and CDR2 (germline): MNHEY, SVGAGI. TCRdb re-called the 5' RACE reads through MiXCR, storing one row per CDR3 protein. The sample shows a few hundred thousand distinct CDR3 sequences, about 24% of them seen only once. This clonotype has a handful of counts. The same sample was also studied in work on T cells expressing NK-cell markers.

The specimen was CD4+ T cells sorted from blood. The TCR originated in a woman under 30 in good health. This rearrangement joins TRBV6-5 to TRBJ2-1; 9 nucleotides align to TRBD1. The CDR3 nucleotides are TGTGCCAGCAGTTCAAGAGGACAGGGGAATAATGAGCAGTTCTTC. Translating it yields CASSSRGQGNNEQFF.